This record concerns one T cell receptor (beta chain) sequence. It lacks a known antigen. One base away there is no much larger clone; base qualities are not given. Collaborating institutions collected whole blood in K2EDTA tubes following their own protocols. For TCRbeta analysis, collaborator samples were shipped as frozen whole blood, as isolated PBMCs, or as DNA extracted from either sample type. TCRbeta CDR3 regions were amplified from genomic DNA using the immunoSEQ Assay, a bias-controlled multiplex PCR. Processing in the source paper ran as follows. Nucleated cell counts per sample were estimated from amplification of reference gene primers within the assay. To quantify the absolute abundance of each unique TCRbeta CDR3 rearrangement, sequence reads were collapsed and filtered. For each sample, productive Simpson clonality was calculated as the square root of Simpson's diversity index over productive rearrangements. This is the immuneACCESS table as TCRdb keeps it, with only in-frame sequences that have V and J called. A part of the clones is gone; compared with another copy, unresolved V genes explain less than half, and the rest is unexplained. V and J calls and clone size follow that table, whereas D and trimming were derived from the DNA. The sample records 40,000 to 50,000 clones, about 80% of which are singletons. The ten largest clonotypes hold around 45% of the sample.

This record belongs to a study of blood T cell repertoires in COVID-19 (dated by TCRdb to about 2020). Some background on the complete study: Samples covering the acute and convalescent phases of COVID-19 were provided by collaborators in the United States, Italy and Spain. The material from the prospective study consisted of cDNA or gDNA derived from T cells, B-cell-depleted T cells, or PBMCs. The dataset comprised deeply sampled blood TCRbeta repertoires from subjects exposed to, actively infected with, or recovered from COVID-19. The repertoires were made available in a free public database intended to serve as a resource for research on the immune response to SARS-CoV-2. Samples came from the ongoing ImmuneRACE study (first 160 participants) plus 1,254 subjects from 6 global collaborators. Nearly every sample came with metadata listing a de-identified subject ID, COVID-19 status, age in years and sex. Where HLA class I and class II types were available, the types were taken from metadata supplied by the sample provider, not from assay-based typing.

The study at large found these results: How much clinical and demographic metadata was included differed by source and by participant, and the metadata was provided uncurated.

V is reduced by 3 bases and J by 0 bases, leaving a spacing of 15 bases between them. Per the germline V gene (reference sequence), DFQATT is the CDR1 and SNEGSKA is the CDR2. The CDR3 covers 15 residues, taking in both the cysteine and the phenylalanine. The CDR3 DNA has 45 bases and is translated from base 1. Recombination connected TRBV20-1 to TRBJ2-7, and TRBD2 may be the D gene, going by 6 matching bases. The source is a woman of 80 years or more with acute or convalescent COVID-19. Sequenced input: peripheral blood. The CDR3 protein: CSASGGGLSSYEQYF. The DNA sequence reads TGCAGTGCTAGTGGCGGAGGACTAAGCTCCTACGAGCAGTACTTC.